These T cell receptor beta chains were read from a single sample in a study of cytomegalovirus exposure and HLA in healthy donors. Measured with immunoSEQ multiplex PCR; TCRdb has only the in-frame clones, and not every one. The sample holds about 130,000 clones, approximately 80% seen once. Sequencing was carried out using PBMCs. The receptors were gathered from a girl aged 2 to 9 in good health and CMV-seronegative. Each CDR3 is given with its conserved first and last residue. The D gene is left open where the match is weak. Some rows mark clone size as missing; the rest say once, few, many or name a class of expanded clone.

D gene,J gene,V gene,clone size,CDR3 protein,CDR3 DNA
TRBD1,TRBJ2-4,TRBV15,.,CATSSPDRQNIQYF,TGTGCCACCAGCAGCCCGGACAGGCAAAACATTCAGTACTTC
TRBD2,TRBJ2-1,TRBV28,.,CASSLSTSGSARNEQFF,TGTGCCAGCAGTCTTTCGACTAGCGGGAGTGCGAGGAATGAGCAGTTCTTC
TRBD2,TRBJ2-7,TRBV2,.,CASSEEGLAPYEQYF,TGTGCCAGCAGTGAAGAGGGACTAGCGCCGTACGAGCAGTACTTC
TRBD1,TRBJ2-3,TRBV10-2,.,CASSPTGGAGDTQYF,TGCGCCAGCAGCCCCACAGGGGGCGCCGGGGATACGCAGTATTTT
TRBD2,TRBJ2-5,TRBV4-2,.,CASSQVTGGAGETQYF,TGTGCCAGCAGCCAAGTAACCGGGGGGGCAGGGGAGACCCAGTACTTC
.,TRBJ1-4,TRBV5-4,.,CASSFSNEKLFF,TGTGCCAGCAGCTTCTCTAACGAAAAACTGTTTTTT
.,TRBJ1-1,TRBV30,.,CAWEPRGRTEAFF,TGTGCCTGGGAACCTCGGGGGAGAACTGAAGCTTTCTTT
.,TRBJ1-3,TRBV30,few,CAYGSWAAGNTIYF,TGTGCCTATGGTTCCTGGGCTGCTGGAAACACCATATATTTT
.,TRBJ2-2,TRBV19,few,CASSIGTPTGELFF,TGTGCCAGTAGTATCGGGACACCAACCGGGGAGCTGTTTTTT
.,TRBJ1-1,TRBV7-9,.,CASSAAGDLNTEAFF,TGTGCCAGCAGCGCTGCGGGGGACCTGAACACTGAAGCTTTCTTT
TRBD1,TRBJ1-1,TRBV9,.,CASSEHSGGTEAFF,TGTGCCAGCAGCGAGCATTCAGGGGGCACTGAAGCTTTTTTT
.,TRBJ2-3,TRBV28,.,CASSLGGSTDTQYF,TGTGCCAGCAGTTTGGGAGGCAGCACAGATACGCAGTATTTT
TRBD2,TRBJ2-3,TRBV6-4,.,CASSAGTSGTDTQYF,TGTGCCAGCAGTGCCGGGACTAGCGGCACAGATACGCAGTATTTT
TRBD1,TRBJ1-2,TRBV29-1,.,CSVDRTGYGYTF,TGCAGCGTTGATAGGACAGGCTATGGCTACACCTTC
.,TRBJ2-1,TRBV19,.,CASSRFSGGPYNEQFF,TGTGCCAGTAGTAGGTTTAGCGGAGGTCCTTACAATGAGCAGTTCTTC
TRBD1,TRBJ2-2,TRBV4-2,.,CASSQDGTGENTGELFF,TGTGCCAGCAGCCAAGATGGGACAGGAGAAAACACCGGGGAGCTGTTTTTT
TRBD1,TRBJ1-6,TRBV14,.,CASSQAGRGFTSPLHF,TGTGCCAGCAGCCAAGCCGGCAGGGGGTTTACTTCACCCCTCCACTTT